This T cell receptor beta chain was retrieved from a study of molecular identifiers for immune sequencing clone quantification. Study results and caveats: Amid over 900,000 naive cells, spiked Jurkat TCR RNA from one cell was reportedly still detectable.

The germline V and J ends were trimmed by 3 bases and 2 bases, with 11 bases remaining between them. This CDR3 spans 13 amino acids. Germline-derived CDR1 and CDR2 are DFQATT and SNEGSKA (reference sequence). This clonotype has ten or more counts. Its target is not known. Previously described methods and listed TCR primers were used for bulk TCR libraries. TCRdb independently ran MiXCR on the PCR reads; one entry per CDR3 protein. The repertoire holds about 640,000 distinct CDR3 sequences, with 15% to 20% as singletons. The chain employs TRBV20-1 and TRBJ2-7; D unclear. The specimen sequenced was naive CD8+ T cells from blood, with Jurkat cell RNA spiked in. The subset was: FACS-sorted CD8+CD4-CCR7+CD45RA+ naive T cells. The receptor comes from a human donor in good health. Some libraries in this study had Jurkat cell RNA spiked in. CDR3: CSARSSLTYEQYF. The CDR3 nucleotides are TGCAGTGCTAGGTCCTCTTTAACCTACGAGCAGTACTTC.